This is a list of T cell receptor beta chains from one sample in a study of beta chain features in type 1 diabetes. Clones were sequenced by immunoSEQ multiplex PCR, and TCRdb holds only the in-frame ones, with some missing. The sample includes about 160,000 clones, around 8.3% of them seen just once. The sample consisted of central memory CD4+ T cells from blood. The receptor set was obtained from a woman aged 18 to 35 with type 1 diabetes. The CDR3 runs from the conserved cysteine through the conserved F or W. The D gene is left open where the match is weak. Rows may omit the clone size; those that give it use once, few, many or a size class.

d_call: .
j_call: TRBJ2-7
v_call: TRBV6-6
clone_size: .
cdr3_nt: TGTGCCAGCAGTTACTCAGGCAGGGGCCGAGCGGACGAGCAGTACTTC
cdr3_aa: CASSYSGRGRADEQYF

d_call: .
j_call: TRBJ2-7
v_call: TRBV6-6
clone_size: .
cdr3_nt: TGTGCCAGCCGTCCAGGCACCTACGAGCAGTACTTC
cdr3_aa: CASRPGTYEQYF

d_call: TRBD1
j_call: TRBJ2-1
v_call: TRBV7-2
clone_size: many
cdr3_nt: TGTGCCAGCAGCCCTTATAGGGCAGGGGGTAATGAGCAGTTCTTC
cdr3_aa: CASSPYRAGGNEQFF

d_call: .
j_call: TRBJ1-2
v_call: TRBV7-2
clone_size: few
cdr3_nt: TGTGCCAGCAGCTTAGGAAGCCCCGGGAGTGGCTACACCTTC
cdr3_aa: CASSLGSPGSGYTF

d_call: TRBD1
j_call: TRBJ1-2
v_call: TRBV4-3
clone_size: few
cdr3_nt: TGCGCCAGCAGCCAAGATCTTCGAACAGGGGCGGGCTATGGCTACACCTTC
cdr3_aa: CASSQDLRTGAGYGYTF

d_call: .
j_call: TRBJ1-1
v_call: TRBV28
clone_size: many
cdr3_nt: TGTGCCAGCATGGGGCTCACTGAAGCTTTCTTT
cdr3_aa: CASMGLTEAFF

d_call: .
j_call: TRBJ1-1
v_call: TRBV30
clone_size: .
cdr3_nt: TGTGCCTGGCGCTTAAGGACTGAGAACATGAACACTGAAGCTTTCTTT
cdr3_aa: CAWRLRTENMNTEAFF

d_call: .
j_call: TRBJ2-1
v_call: TRBV11-3
clone_size: .
cdr3_nt: TGTGCCAGCAGCTTAGGTCTAAACAATGAGCAGTTCTTC
cdr3_aa: CASSLGLNNEQFF

d_call: TRBD1
j_call: TRBJ2-7
v_call: TRBV6-5
clone_size: few
cdr3_nt: TGTGCCAGCGGACAGGGGGCGGGCTCCTACGAGCAGTACTTC
cdr3_aa: CASGQGAGSYEQYF

d_call: .
j_call: TRBJ2-3
v_call: TRBV6-5
clone_size: .
cdr3_nt: TGTGCCAGCAGTCCCGGGGTCAATACAGATACGCAGTATTTT
cdr3_aa: CASSPGVNTDTQYF

d_call: TRBD2
j_call: TRBJ2-1
v_call: TRBV2
clone_size: few
cdr3_nt: TGTGCCAGCAGTGTTTCTAGCGGGGGGGACAATGAGCAGTTCTTC
cdr3_aa: CASSVSSGGDNEQFF

d_call: TRBD1
j_call: TRBJ1-3
v_call: TRBV7-2
clone_size: .
cdr3_nt: TGTGCCAGCAGCACGCAGGGGGCCGGTTCTGGAAACACCATATATTTT
cdr3_aa: CASSTQGAGSGNTIYF

d_call: .
j_call: TRBJ1-6
v_call: TRBV6-5
clone_size: few
cdr3_nt: TGTGCCAGCAGTTTCGCCCGGCAGGGTAATTCACCCCTCCACTTT
cdr3_aa: CASSFARQGNSPLHF

d_call: .
j_call: TRBJ2-3
v_call: TRBV5-4
clone_size: few
cdr3_nt: TGTGCCAGCAGCCCGACGGGGGATACGCAGTATTTT
cdr3_aa: CASSPTGDTQYF

d_call: TRBD2
j_call: TRBJ2-1
v_call: TRBV5-4
clone_size: few
cdr3_nt: TGTGCCAGCAGCTTTGGGACTAGCGGGGGATTCAATGAGCAGTTCTTC
cdr3_aa: CASSFGTSGGFNEQFF

d_call: .
j_call: TRBJ2-5
v_call: TRBV9
clone_size: .
cdr3_nt: TGTGCCAGCAGCGTAGGGGGGGGCGCGGAGGCCCAGTACTTC
cdr3_aa: CASSVGGGAEAQYF

d_call: TRBD1
j_call: TRBJ2-7
v_call: TRBV5-1
clone_size: few
cdr3_nt: TGCGCCAGCAAAAGCGGGACAGGGTCGCCGCAGTACTTC
cdr3_aa: CASKSGTGSPQYF

d_call: .
j_call: TRBJ1-4
v_call: TRBV5-1
clone_size: few
cdr3_nt: TGCGCCAGCAGCTTCGGGGCAGGGAGGAGTGAAAAACTGTTTTTT
cdr3_aa: CASSFGAGRSEKLFF

d_call: .
j_call: TRBJ2-1
v_call: TRBV7-6
clone_size: .
cdr3_nt: TGTGCCAGCAGCTTGCCTAGCCTCAATGAGCAGTTCTTC
cdr3_aa: CASSLPSLNEQFF

d_call: .
j_call: TRBJ1-6
v_call: TRBV27
clone_size: .
cdr3_nt: TGTGCCAGCCTGTTGAGAGGGAGCTCCTATAATTCACCCCTCCACTTT
cdr3_aa: CASLLRGSSYNSPLHF

d_call: .
j_call: TRBJ1-2
v_call: TRBV27
clone_size: many
cdr3_nt: TGTGCCAGCATCTTCAGGGGTGGCTACACCTTC
cdr3_aa: CASIFRGGYTF

d_call: .
j_call: TRBJ2-7
v_call: TRBV28
clone_size: few
cdr3_nt: TGTGCCTCCGGTCAGGGGAACTACGAGCAGTACTTC
cdr3_aa: CASGQGNYEQYF

d_call: .
j_call: TRBJ1-2
v_call: TRBV20-1
clone_size: few
cdr3_nt: TGCAGTGCCGGGGGGCTTGGGGGCTACACCTTC
cdr3_aa: CSAGGLGGYTF

d_call: TRBD2
j_call: TRBJ2-7
v_call: TRBV28
clone_size: .
cdr3_nt: TGTGCCAGCAGTTCACCCAACTGGGAGGGCAGGGCCCCCCACGAGCAGTACTTC
cdr3_aa: CASSSPNWEGRAPHEQYF

d_call: .
j_call: TRBJ1-2
v_call: TRBV18
clone_size: few
cdr3_nt: TGTGCCAGCTCACCAGAGGGAGTATATGGCTACACCTTC
cdr3_aa: CASSPEGVYGYTF

d_call: .
j_call: TRBJ2-3
v_call: TRBV4-2
clone_size: .
cdr3_nt: TGTGCCAGCAGCCAAGACGACAACACAGATACGCAGTATTTT
cdr3_aa: CASSQDDNTDTQYF

d_call: .
j_call: TRBJ1-1
v_call: TRBV29-1
clone_size: .
cdr3_nt: TGCAGCGGGGGGGGCGGGAACACTGAAGCTTTCTTT
cdr3_aa: CSGGGGNTEAFF